These T cell receptor beta chains were read from a single sample in a study of blood T cell repertoires in COVID-19. Sequencing was performed with immunoSEQ multiplex PCR; in TCRdb, only in-frame clones are kept and a portion is missing. The sample lists more than 95,000 clones; 86% were seen once. Specimen: peripheral blood. The receptors were sampled from a human donor in a cohort sampled during active COVID-19. CDR3s include the opening cysteine and the closing phenylalanine or tryptophan. A D gene is named only where the DNA matches it firmly. Size is stated for part of the rows, as once, few or many counts, or as a class when the clone is expanded.

J	size	V	D	DNA	CDR3
TRBJ1-1	NA	TRBV15	NA	TGTGCCACCAGCAGAGATTTTACAGGGTTGGCAAAGGCTGGTATGAACACTGAAGCTTTCTTT	CATSRDFTGLAKAGMNTEAFF
TRBJ1-6	NA	TRBV6-5	NA	TGTGCCAGCTGCCGAGCAAAAAATAATTCACCCCTCCACTTT	CASCRAKNNSPLHF
TRBJ2-3	NA	TRBV5-1	TRBD2	TGCGCCAGCAGCACCGGACTAGCGGTACGGGACACAGATACGCAGTATTTT	CASSTGLAVRDTDTQYF
TRBJ2-7	NA	TRBV7-9	TRBD1	TGTGCCAGCAGCCGGGACAGTCCCTACGAGCAGTACTTC	CASSRDSPYEQYF
TRBJ1-5	NA	TRBV19	NA	TGTGCCAGTCGACAGAAGATCCTCGGTCAGCCCCAGCATTTT	CASRQKILGQPQHF
TRBJ2-5	NA	TRBV27	NA	TGTGCCAGCAGTTTATTCCTGCGGGAGACCCAGTACTTC	CASSLFLRETQYF
TRBJ2-7	NA	TRBV19	TRBD1	TGTGCCAGTAGTATAGAAGGGACAGGGAACGAGCAGTACTTC	CASSIEGTGNEQYF
TRBJ1-3	NA	TRBV5-6	NA	TGTGCCAGCAGAAGGGCACAGGGCCTCTCTGGAAACACCATATATTTT	CASRRAQGLSGNTIYF
TRBJ2-2	NA	TRBV2	NA	TGTGCCAGCAAGGGACATGTAGGGGAGCTGTTTTTT	CASKGHVGELFF
TRBJ2-3	NA	TRBV19	NA	TGTGCCAGTAGTATCCGACTACCCACAGATACGCAGTATTTT	CASSIRLPTDTQYF
TRBJ2-3	NA	TRBV7-6	NA	TGTGCCAGCAGCTTATCGACGGGAGCAGGCTCCGATACGCAGTATTTT	CASSLSTGAGSDTQYF
TRBJ2-7	NA	TRBV28	TRBD2	TGTGCCAGCAGTTTAGGGGCTAGCGGGTTGTACGAGCAGTACTTC	CASSLGASGLYEQYF
TRBJ2-7	NA	TRBV28	NA	TGTGCCAGCAGGATGGAGGGGACGCCAGTCTACGAGCAGTACTTC	CASRMEGTPVYEQYF
TRBJ1-2	NA	TRBV9	NA	TGTGCCAGCAGCGTAAGGGGGGGAGGCTACACCTTC	CASSVRGGGYTF
TRBJ2-5	NA	TRBV5-5	NA	TGTGCCAGCAGCTTGGAGGTGGGAGCCTTAGAGACCCAGTACTTC	CASSLEVGALETQYF
TRBJ1-5	once	TRBV4-1	TRBD1	TGCGCCAGCAGCCAATCATGGGCGTCCGGGACAGTGCATCAGCCCCAGCATTTT	CASSQSWASGTVHQPQHF
TRBJ2-1	NA	TRBV5-1	NA	TGCGCCAGCAGCTTGGTATCGCAGGGTTCCTACAATGAGCAGTTCTTC	CASSLVSQGSYNEQFF
TRBJ1-1	once	TRBV9	NA	TGTGCCAGCAGCCTGGGGGGGGCGACGAACACTGAAGCTTTCTTT	CASSLGGATNTEAFF
TRBJ2-4	NA	TRBV6-5	TRBD1	TGTGCCAGCAGTTACGCAGGGGGCGGAAAAAACATTCAGTACTTC	CASSYAGGGKNIQYF
TRBJ1-6	NA	TRBV28	NA	TGTGCCAGCACCTGGGGGGGATCACCCCTCCACTTT	CASTWGGSPLHF
TRBJ1-1	NA	TRBV19	NA	TGTGCCAGTAGTATAGCGGGGTCGAACACTGAAGCTTTCTTT	CASSIAGSNTEAFF
TRBJ2-1	NA	TRBV27	NA	TGTGCCAGCAGGCGCGGGCCCACTCCCTACAATGAGCAGTTCTTC	CASRRGPTPYNEQFF
TRBJ2-7	NA	TRBV6-5	TRBD1	TGTGCCAGCAGTTTTACAGGGGGCGTAAAGAGCTACGAGCAGTACTTC	CASSFTGGVKSYEQYF
TRBJ2-1	NA	TRBV9	NA	TGTGCCAGCAGCGTAGGAGGGAGGACGGGACCCAGCTCCTACAATGAGCAGTTCTTC	CASSVGGRTGPSSYNEQFF
TRBJ2-3	NA	TRBV30	TRBD2	TGTGCCTGGAGTGAGATGTTAGCGGGAGAAACAGATACGCAGTATTTT	CAWSEMLAGETDTQYF
TRBJ2-7	NA	TRBV5-4	NA	TGTGCCAGCGGCGATCTCGGCCAGGGCCCCTACGAGCAGTACTTC	CASGDLGQGPYEQYF
TRBJ2-7	NA	TRBV29-1	NA	TGCAGCGTTGAAGATCGGGGTAAGACCTACGAGCAGTACTTC	CSVEDRGKTYEQYF
TRBJ2-3	NA	TRBV19	NA	TGTGCCAGTAGTATATCTATAGCGGAGGTCACAGATACGCAGTATTTT	CASSISIAEVTDTQYF
TRBJ1-4	NA	TRBV5-1	NA	TGCGCCAGCAGCTCAAATGAAAAACTGTTTTTT	CASSSNEKLFF
TRBJ2-7	once	TRBV7-8	NA	TGTGCCAGCAGCCAACAGGGATATTATAACGAGCAGTACTTC	CASSQQGYYNEQYF
TRBJ1-6	few	TRBV18	NA	TGTGCCAGCTCCCGCCAGGCGCGGGGGGATTCACCCCTCCACTTT	CASSRQARGDSPLHF
TRBJ2-5	NA	TRBV6-5	TRBD2	TGTGCCAGCAGGCCGCTAGCGGGAGAGACCCAGTACTTC	CASRPLAGETQYF
TRBJ2-7	NA	TRBV7-9	TRBD2	TGTGCCAGCAGCTTTAATAGCGGGAGGGCCGCGGACGGGGAGTACTTC	CASSFNSGRAADGEYF
TRBJ2-2	NA	TRBV3-1/TRBV3-2	TRBD2	TGTGCCAGCAGCCAAGAACTAGCGGGAGAATATGGGGAGCTGTTTTTT	CASSQELAGEYGELFF
TRBJ2-2	NA	TRBV6-5	TRBD2	TGTGCCAGCAGTTCCCGGACTAGCGGTCCCGGGGAGCTGTTTTTT	CASSSRTSGPGELFF